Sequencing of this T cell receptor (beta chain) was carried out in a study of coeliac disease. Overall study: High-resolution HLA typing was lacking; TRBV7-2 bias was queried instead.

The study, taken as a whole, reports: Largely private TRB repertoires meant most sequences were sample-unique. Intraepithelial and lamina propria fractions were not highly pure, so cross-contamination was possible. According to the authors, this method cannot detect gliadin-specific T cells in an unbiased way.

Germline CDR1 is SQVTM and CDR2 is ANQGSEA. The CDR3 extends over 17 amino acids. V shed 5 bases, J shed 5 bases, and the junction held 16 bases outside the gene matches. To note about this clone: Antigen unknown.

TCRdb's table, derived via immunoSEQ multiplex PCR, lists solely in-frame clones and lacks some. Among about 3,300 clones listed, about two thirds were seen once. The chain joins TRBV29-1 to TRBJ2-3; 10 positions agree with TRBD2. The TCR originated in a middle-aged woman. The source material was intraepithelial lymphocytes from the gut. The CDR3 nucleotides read TGCAGCGTTAGCCGATTAGCGGGAGGAGGGCCGGGAGATACGCAGTATTTT. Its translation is CSVSRLAGGGPGDTQYF.